The 11 T cell receptor beta chains reported below all come from one sample, sequenced in a study of T cell changes during pregnancy in multiple sclerosis. TCRdb's copy holds only in-frame clones and misses some; the assay was immunoSEQ multiplex PCR. The sample consists of about 98,000 clones, approximately 90% of them appearing once. Source: peripheral blood, taken after pregnancy. The source of these receptors is a female donor in good health, enrolled as a control in a pregnancy study.

The table lists this clone with a count of one. The V and J genes are TRBV7-6 and TRBJ2-1; D gene unclear. The germline V and J ends were trimmed by 4 bases and 5 bases, with 12 bases remaining between them. This CDR3 comprises 14 residues. Germline values: CDR1 SGHVS, CDR2 FNYEAQ. DNA of the CDR3: TGTGCCAGCAGCTCTCGCCGTGAGCACAATGAGCAGTTCTTC. The encoded protein is CASSSRREHNEQFF.

The J gene is TRBJ1-1, the V gene TRBV5-1; the D is unclear. CDR3 length equals 14 residues. In germline, CDR1 is SGHRS, CDR2 YFSETQ. V lost 4 bases to trimming and J lost 1 base, with 11 bases between them. The CDR3, as DNA: TGCGCCAGCAGCACAGCCACATGGAACACTGAAGCTTTCTTT. Translating it yields CASSTATWNTEAFF.

V gene TRBV10-1 combines with J gene TRBJ1-1; 10 nucleotides match TRBD1. The length of the CDR3 is 14 residues. The V and J ends lost 6 bases and 3 bases, in that order; junction bases with no gene match: 4. Germline CDR1 and CDR2: WNHNN and SYGVQD (reference sequence). The CDR3 reads CASRAGTGDTEAFF. In nucleotides, the CDR3 is TGCGCCAGCAGAGCCGGGACAGGGGACACTGAAGCTTTCTTT.

This clone has a single count. This chain connects TRBV6-5 to TRBJ2-5, with TRBD1 identical over 9 bases. J gave up 5 bases and V 4 bases, and 11 bases lay outside the gene matches. CDR1 MNHEY and CDR2 SVGAGI come from the germline V gene. The CDR3 is 16 residues long. The CDR3 protein is CASSFSAGTGRETQYF. The DNA for the CDR3 is TGTGCCAGCAGTTTTTCCGCCGGGACAGGGAGGGAGACCCAGTACTTC.

V gene TRBV6-5 combines with J gene TRBJ1-6, with D possibly being TRBD1 (5 bases). This CDR3 is built from 16 residues. Germline CDR1 and CDR2: MNHEY and SVGAGI. V lost 6 bases to trimming and J lost 0 bases, with 12 bases between them. CDR3 protein: CASRYRRSSYNSPLHF. CDR3 DNA: TGTGCCAGCAGGTACAGGAGAAGCTCCTATAATTCACCCCTCCACTTT.

V and J are TRBV5-1 and TRBJ2-1, with 8 bases lining up with TRBD2. The CDR3 consists of 17 residues. Trimming took 1 base from V and 2 from J; bases not matched to a gene: 8. Germline values: CDR1 SGHRS, CDR2 YFSETQ. The CDR3 region has the DNA TGCGCCAGCAGCTTGCGTGTGGATAGCGGGACCTACAATGAGCAGTTCTTC. Translating gives CASSLRVDSGTYNEQFF.

The chain couples TRBV15 to TRBJ1-3; no clear D. Germline CDR1 and CDR2: LNHNV and YYDKDF (reference sequence). CDR3 length equals 12 residues. V lost 8 bases and J 1 base, leaving 6 bases between the germline ends. The CDR3 nucleotides are TGTGCCACCGCGAGGTCTGGAAACACCATATATTTT. This encodes CATARSGNTIYF.

The chain links TRBV30 to TRBJ1-2; 7 nucleotides line up with TRBD1. V dropped 4 bases and J dropped 10; count of bases not matched to a gene: 9. CDR3 length: 12 residues. Germline assignment: CDR1 GTSNPN and CDR2 SVGIG (reference sequence). In DNA form, the CDR3 reads TGTGCCTGGACTACGGGACAGTTTTACTACACCTTC. It yields the protein CAWTTGQFYYTF.

The V call is TRBV7-9, the J call TRBJ1-1; 8 nucleotides match TRBD1. The CDR3 runs 16 residues. V shed 6 bases and J 1 base; nucleotides not matched to a gene: 10. Germline CDR1 SEHNR, CDR2 FQNEAQ (reference sequence). The DNA of the CDR3 is TGTGCCAGCAGGAACGGACAGGGACGGAAGAACACTGAAGCTTTCTTT. The encoded protein is CASRNGQGRKNTEAFF.

The rearrangement joins TRBV2 to TRBJ1-1; tentatively, D is TRBD1 (6 bases). Per germline, CDR1 SNHLY and CDR2 FYNNEI. The V and J ends lost 8 bases and 3 bases respectively, with 13 bases between them. The CDR3 is 13 amino acids. DNA for the CDR3: TGTGCCAGCCCGAGGGGGTCAGACACTGAAGCTTTCTTT. It specifies CASPRGSDTEAFF.

The chain is built from TRBV7-9 and TRBJ2-7; 8 bases agree with TRBD1. V dropped 1 base and J dropped 5; count of bases not matched to a gene: 7. The CDR3 runs to 15 residues. Germline V gene lookup returns CDR1 SEHNR and CDR2 FQNEAQ (reference sequence). The CDR3 reads CASSLGPGGWDEQYF. The CDR3, as DNA: TGTGCCAGCAGCTTAGGGCCAGGGGGCTGGGACGAGCAGTACTTC.